These T cell receptor beta chains were read from a single sample in a study of OX40 agonist ivuxolimab in advanced cancers. The data were produced by immunoSEQ multiplex PCR, yet TCRdb's version contains in-frame clones alone and is incomplete. The sample yields tens of thousands of clones, approximately 92% seen once. Sequencing used CD4+ or CD8+ T cells sorted from blood, obtained in a trial of the OX40 agonist ivuxolimab. The source of these receptors is an adult with an advanced solid tumor such as melanoma, head and neck, liver or kidney cancer. Both conserved end residues are part of each CDR3. A D gene is named only where the DNA matches it firmly. Rows may omit the clone size; those that give it use once, few, many or a size class.

v_gene,d_gene,j_gene,abundance,CDR3aa,CDR3nt
TRBV9,TRBD1,TRBJ1-6,-,CASSGTGDLYNSPLHF,TGTGCCAGCAGTGGGACAGGGGATCTCTATAATTCACCCCTCCACTTT
TRBV10-3,-,TRBJ1-3,-,CAISDRGLDSGNTIYF,TGTGCCATCAGTGACAGGGGCCTCGACTCTGGAAACACCATATATTTT
TRBV6-5,TRBD2,TRBJ2-1,-,CASKKKGFGRLEQFF,TGTGCCAGCAAAAAGAAGGGTTTCGGGAGGCTTGAGCAGTTCTTC
TRBV6-1,TRBD1,TRBJ1-2,-,CASSGTGGLRGYTF,TGTGCCAGCAGTGGGACAGGGGGACTAAGAGGCTACACCTTC
TRBV18,TRBD1,TRBJ2-3,-,CASSESRGPDTQYF,TGTGCCAGCTCAGAGTCCAGGGGGCCAGATACGCAGTATTTT
TRBV4-1,-,TRBJ1-1,-,CASSPTGLSTEAFF,TGCGCCAGCAGCCCAACAGGGTTGAGCACTGAAGCTTTCTTT
TRBV19,TRBD1,TRBJ1-2,-,CASFGTGVGYTF,TGTGCCAGTTTTGGGACAGGGGTTGGCTACACCTTC
TRBV7-2,-,TRBJ1-2,once,CASSLNAPGYTF,TGTGCCAGCAGCTTAAACGCTCCCGGCTACACCTTC
TRBV6-1,-,TRBJ2-3,-,CASSETRAGDTQYF,TGTGCCAGCAGTGAAACTAGGGCAGGGGATACGCAGTATTTT
TRBV5-1,TRBD2,TRBJ2-1,-,CASRTGTSSGVKEQFF,TGCGCCAGCAGAACCGGTACGTCTAGCGGGGTAAAAGAGCAGTTCTTC
TRBV7-9,-,TRBJ2-7,-,CASSPTGSYEQYF,TGTGCCAGCAGCCCCACAGGATCCTACGAGCAGTACTTC
TRBV5-1,-,TRBJ2-1,-,CASSLGVGNEQFF,TGCGCCAGCAGCTTGGGTGTAGGCAATGAGCAGTTCTTC
TRBV30,-,TRBJ2-5,-,CAWSGAVGPQETQYF,TGTGCCTGGAGTGGAGCCGTGGGGCCCCAAGAGACCCAGTACTTC
TRBV9,TRBD1,TRBJ1-2,-,CASSDQRAGGNYGYTF,TGTGCCAGCAGCGATCAGCGGGCAGGGGGAAACTATGGCTACACCTTC
TRBV11-3,TRBD1,TRBJ2-7,-,CASSLTTGGKDEQYF,TGTGCCAGCAGCTTAACGACAGGGGGCAAGGACGAGCAGTACTTC
TRBV28,-,TRBJ1-3,few,CASSFWGAGNTIYF,TGTGCCAGCAGTTTCTGGGGAGCTGGAAACACCATATATTTT
TRBV28,-,TRBJ1-4,-,CASTSLAGVEEKLFF,TGTGCCAGCACTTCTTTGGCAGGGGTTGAGGAAAAACTGTTTTTT
TRBV7-2,TRBD2,TRBJ2-1,-,CASSLSGGIYNEQFF,TGTGCCAGCAGCTTAAGCGGGGGGATCTACAATGAGCAGTTCTTC
TRBV18,-,TRBJ1-1,-,CASSPAPGVEAFF,TGTGCCAGCTCGCCAGCCCCCGGGGTCGAAGCTTTCTTT
TRBV28,-,TRBJ1-5,-,CASSLILRGNQPQHF,TGTGCCAGCAGTTTAATCCTACGCGGGAATCAGCCCCAGCATTTT
TRBV2,-,TRBJ1-5,-,CASSGGGGNQPQHF,TGTGCCAGCAGCGGGGGGGGCGGCAATCAGCCCCAGCATTTT
TRBV4-2,TRBD1,TRBJ1-5,-,CASSQKGTGGAGQPQHF,TGTGCCAGCAGCCAAAAAGGGACAGGGGGCGCCGGTCAGCCCCAGCATTTT